These T cell receptor beta chains were read from a single sample in a study of cytomegalovirus exposure and HLA in healthy donors. Sequencing was performed with immunoSEQ multiplex PCR; in TCRdb, only in-frame clones are kept and a portion is missing. In the table there are about 130,000 clones, roughly 87% of which are singletons. The sequenced sample consisted of PBMCs. The receptors were sampled from a young woman in good health and CMV-seronegative. CDR3s include the opening cysteine and the closing phenylalanine or tryptophan. The D gene is left open where the match is weak. Rows may omit the clone size; those that give it use once, few, many or a size class.

>TRBV5-1|once|-|TRBJ2-1
TGCGCCAGCAGTTATCCCCTTGACGACGAGCGGGCAATCAATGAGCAGTTCTTC
CASSYPLDDERAINEQFF
>TRBV18|-|-|TRBJ2-3
TGTGCCAGCTCACCGACGGGGGGCACAGATACGCAGTATTTT
CASSPTGGTDTQYF
>TRBV19|-|-|TRBJ1-4
TGTGCCAGTAGTGGGAGAGGGGAAAAACTGTTTTTT
CASSGRGEKLFF
>TRBV7-9|-|TRBD1|TRBJ2-5
TGTGCCAGCAGCTCTGGACAGGGTTCGGAAGAGACCCAGTACTTC
CASSSGQGSEETQYF
>TRBV7-2|-|TRBD2|TRBJ2-2
TGTGCCAGCAGCTTGGGCGGGGGGAACACCGGGGAGCTGTTTTTT
CASSLGGGNTGELFF
>TRBV6-5|-|-|TRBJ1-5
TGTGCCAGCAGTTCTATACCCTATCAGCCCCAGCATTTT
CASSSIPYQPQHF
>TRBV6-1|-|TRBD1|TRBJ1-2
TGTGCCAGCAGTGAACTAGGACAGGGGGCTGTTGGCTACACCTTC
CASSELGQGAVGYTF
>TRBV27|once|TRBD1|TRBJ2-1
TGTGCCAGCTGGGGGACAGGGGGGGTCTACAATGAGCAGTTCTTC
CASWGTGGVYNEQFF
>TRBV6-5|-|-|TRBJ2-5
TGTGCCAGCAGTTACGGAGGAAAAGGGGAGACCCAGTACTTC
CASSYGGKGETQYF
>TRBV28|-|TRBD2|TRBJ2-3
TGTGCCAGCATGCCGGCATCTAGCGGGGGGCCCACAGATACGCAGTATTTT
CASMPASSGGPTDTQYF
>TRBV2|once|-|TRBJ1-5
TGTGCCAGCAGCCTTGGGGCCGGGGGATTTAGCAATCAGCCCCAGCATTTT
CASSLGAGGFSNQPQHF
>TRBV2|-|-|TRBJ1-4
TGTGCCAGCAGTGGACGCGGGACGGGATCTAATGAAAAACTGTTTTTT
CASSGRGTGSNEKLFF
>TRBV28|-|-|TRBJ2-7
TGTGCCAGCAGTTCCCGATCCGGGGGCTCCTACGAGCAGTACTTC
CASSSRSGGSYEQYF
>TRBV6-5|-|-|TRBJ1-2
TGTGCCAGCAGTTACTCGAGCCAGGGGAACTATGGCTACACCTTC
CASSYSSQGNYGYTF
>TRBV6-5|-|-|TRBJ1-2
TGTGCCAGCAGTTACATGCGGCAGAATGGCTACACCTTC
CASSYMRQNGYTF
>TRBV29-1|-|TRBD2|TRBJ2-1
TGCAGCGTTGAAATTTTAGGGCTAGCGGCCTACAATGAGCAGTTCTTC
CSVEILGLAAYNEQFF
>TRBV30|-|-|TRBJ1-6
TGTGCCTGGAGTTTGGTAGGGGCCTATAATTCACCCCTCCACTTT
CAWSLVGAYNSPLHF
>TRBV30|few|TRBD1|TRBJ1-5
TGTGCCTGGAGCATAGGACAGGGAAGTTCGCCCCAGCATTTT
CAWSIGQGSSPQHF
>TRBV27|-|TRBD2|TRBJ2-7
TGTGCCAGCAGCCAAGCGGGAGGGCCCTCTTACGAGCAGTACTTC
CASSQAGGPSYEQYF
>TRBV28|once|TRBD1|TRBJ2-7
TGTGCCAGCAGTCCCCCGCCCGGACAGGGCTACGAGCAGTACTTC
CASSPPPGQGYEQYF
>TRBV5-1|once|-|TRBJ1-1
TGCGCCAGCAGCTTGGCGGGGAGAGGAGAAGCTTTCTTT
CASSLAGRGEAFF
>TRBV6-1|-|TRBD1|TRBJ2-5
TGTGCCAGCAGGGAGACAGGGGGTGGGACCCAGTACTTC
CASRETGGGTQYF
>TRBV18|-|TRBD1|TRBJ2-3
TGTGCCAGCCGACCGGGGACAGGGCTTACAGATACGCAGTATTTT
CASRPGTGLTDTQYF
>TRBV13|once|TRBD2|TRBJ2-5
TGTGCCAGCCGACATAGCGGGAGGGGGGAGACCCAGTACTTC
CASRHSGRGETQYF
>TRBV28|-|-|TRBJ1-6
TGTGCCAGCAGGTCGCCCGGACAGTTGGCATCACCCCTCCACTTT
CASRSPGQLASPLHF
>TRBV6-5|-|-|TRBJ2-2
TGTGCCAGCAGTTACTCGGGGCCCCAATCCTCCGGGGAGCTGTTTTTT
CASSYSGPQSSGELFF
>TRBV11-2|-|TRBD2|TRBJ2-7
TGTGCCAGCAGCCGGACTAGCGGGATTAACGAGCAGTACTTC
CASSRTSGINEQYF
>TRBV11-3|-|TRBD2|TRBJ2-1
TGTGCCAGCAGCCTGCCTTCTGCGGGAGGGCCCGGTGAGCAGTTCTTC
CASSLPSAGGPGEQFF
>TRBV4-1|-|-|TRBJ2-1
TGCGCCAGCAGCCCAGACGGGTCCTACAATGAGCAGTTCTTC
CASSPDGSYNEQFF
>TRBV7-7|-|TRBD2|TRBJ2-2
TGTGCCAGCAGAACCCTCCGGGGGGTCACCGGGGAGCTGTTTTTT
CASRTLRGVTGELFF
>TRBV30|-|TRBD2|TRBJ2-3
TGTGCCTGGAGTTGGACTAGCGGGAGAGATACGCAGTATTTT
CAWSWTSGRDTQYF
>TRBV30|-|-|TRBJ1-2
TGTGCCTGGGGGGAGGGGGCTAACTATGGCTACACCTTC
CAWGEGANYGYTF
>TRBV2|-|-|TRBJ2-4
TGTGCCAGCAGTGACAAGTCAACCGGGACCAAAAACATTCAGTACTTC
CASSDKSTGTKNIQYF